These T cell receptor beta chains were read from a single sample in a study of cytotoxic CD8 clonotypes in ibrutinib-treated CLL. The protocol was immunoSEQ multiplex PCR, while the TCRdb copy is restricted to in-frame clones and leaves out a portion. Of 95,000 to 100,000 clones in the sample, about 78% were seen once. The material sequenced was PBMCs, taken after 12 months of ibrutinib treatment. Source of these receptors: a human donor with chronic lymphocytic leukemia. The CDR3 runs from the conserved cysteine through the conserved F or W. D genes are given only for firm matches. Clone size appears in some rows only: once, few, many, or a class for an expanded clone.

V gene,D gene,CDR3 length,clone size,J gene,CDR3 protein,CDR3 DNA
TRBV7-2,TRBD2,15,NA,TRBJ2-1,CASSSSGLATNEQFF,TGTGCCAGCAGCTCCTCGGGACTAGCAACAAATGAGCAGTTCTTC
TRBV6-6,NA,15,NA,TRBJ2-2,CASSPGRFQTGELFF,TGTGCCAGCAGCCCCGGGCGGTTCCAGACCGGGGAGCTGTTTTTT
TRBV7-3,TRBD1,16,once,TRBJ2-6,CASSRTGSSGANVLTF,TGTGCCAGCAGCCGGACAGGGAGCTCTGGGGCCAACGTCCTGACTTTC
TRBV4-3,NA,14,NA,TRBJ1-1,CASSQDHRNTEAFF,TGCGCCAGCAGCCAAGATCATCGGAACACTGAAGCTTTCTTT
TRBV7-8,TRBD1,16,NA,TRBJ2-5,CASSSRDRGIEETQYF,TGTGCCAGCAGCTCCCGGGACAGGGGTATTGAGGAGACCCAGTACTTC
TRBV7-2,TRBD2,18,once,TRBJ2-7,CASSPDGLAGWITYEQYF,TGTGCCAGCAGCCCCGACGGACTAGCGGGGTGGATAACCTACGAGCAGTACTTC
TRBV5-1,NA,15,NA,TRBJ2-3,CASSLMWGSSDTQYF,TGCGCCAGCAGCTTAATGTGGGGGTCTTCAGATACGCAGTATTTT
TRBV30,NA,13,NA,TRBJ1-4,CASQDYTNEKLFF,TGTGCCTCCCAGGACTACACAAATGAAAAACTGTTTTTT
TRBV5-1,NA,16,NA,TRBJ2-7,CASSLGPGATGLEQYF,TGCGCCAGCAGCTTGGGACCCGGGGCCACCGGACTCGAGCAGTACTTC
TRBV6-4,NA,13,few,TRBJ1-5,CASLRYSNQPQHF,TGTGCCAGCCTTAGGTATAGCAATCAGCCCCAGCATTTT
TRBV30,TRBD1,14,NA,TRBJ2-5,CAWSVTGQEETQYF,TGTGCCTGGAGTGTAACGGGACAGGAAGAGACCCAGTACTTC
TRBV6-1,NA,17,once,TRBJ2-5,CASSEALLSWYQETQYF,TGTGCCAGCAGTGAAGCGCTCCTGAGTTGGTACCAAGAGACCCAGTACTTC
TRBV6-5,NA,15,NA,TRBJ1-6,CASIGESLVNSPLHF,TGTGCCAGCATAGGGGAGTCCCTTGTTAATTCACCCCTCCACTTT
TRBV7-8,NA,11,NA,TRBJ2-1,CASTELGEQFF,TGTGCCAGCACCGAATTAGGTGAGCAGTTCTTC
TRBV29-1,NA,12,NA,TRBJ1-1,CSVGGGRTEAFF,TGCAGCGTTGGAGGGGGGAGGACTGAAGCTTTCTTT
TRBV7-9,TRBD2,13,few,TRBJ2-1,CASSGGTSSEQFF,TGTGCCAGCAGCGGGGGGACTAGTTCTGAGCAGTTCTTC
TRBV11-1,NA,13,NA,TRBJ2-5,CATSQGTSGTQYF,TGTGCCACCTCCCAAGGGACTTCGGGGACCCAGTACTTC
TRBV11-3,NA,18,NA,TRBJ2-3,CASSPVSFSVGAADTQYF,TGTGCCAGCAGCCCAGTATCATTTTCGGTGGGGGCGGCAGATACGCAGTATTTT
TRBV5-1,TRBD2,18,NA,TRBJ2-5,CASSPESSGGYYQETQYF,TGCGCCAGCAGCCCCGAGAGTAGCGGGGGGTACTACCAAGAGACCCAGTACTTC
TRBV6-1,NA,14,NA,TRBJ2-1,CASSVAGSYNEQFF,TGTGCCAGCAGTGTCGCAGGGTCTTACAATGAGCAGTTCTTC
TRBV5-4,NA,14,NA,TRBJ1-5,CASSLQGNNQPQHF,TGTGCCAGCAGCCTACAGGGAAACAATCAGCCCCAGCATTTT
TRBV30,TRBD1,14,NA,TRBJ1-1,CACRDRGRGTEAFF,TGTGCCTGCCGGGACAGGGGGCGAGGCACTGAAGCTTTCTTT
TRBV2,TRBD1,14,few,TRBJ1-6,CASDGTGKNSPLHF,TGTGCCAGCGACGGGACAGGGAAAAATTCACCCCTCCACTTT
TRBV5-1,NA,15,NA,TRBJ2-7,CASSTGQRISYEQYF,TGCGCCAGCAGCACAGGACAGAGGATCTCCTACGAGCAGTACTTC
TRBV30,TRBD1,14,NA,TRBJ1-1,CAWTRTGRFTEAFF,TGTGCCTGGACTCGGACAGGGCGGTTCACTGAAGCTTTCTTT
TRBV7-2,NA,13,NA,TRBJ1-2,CASSLGQGNGYTF,TGTGCCAGCAGCTTAGGCCAGGGAAATGGCTACACCTTC
TRBV5-5,TRBD1,13,NA,TRBJ1-2,CASSKGQGDGYTF,TGTGCCAGCAGCAAGGGACAGGGCGATGGCTACACCTTC
TRBV2,NA,16,NA,TRBJ1-6,CASSETRGSYNSPLHF,TGTGCCAGCAGTGAAACAAGGGGGTCCTATAATTCACCCCTCCACTTT
TRBV7-2,NA,14,NA,TRBJ1-4,CASSPQGTNEKLFF,TGTGCCAGCAGCCCCCAGGGGACTAATGAAAAACTGTTTTTT
TRBV6-5,NA,13,NA,TRBJ2-1,CASKDYSYNEQFF,TGTGCCAGCAAGGACTACTCCTACAATGAGCAGTTCTTC
TRBV2,TRBD1,12,NA,TRBJ2-5,CATQGAGETQYF,TGTGCCACCCAGGGGGCCGGGGAGACCCAGTACTTC
TRBV2,NA,10,NA,TRBJ2-2,CASSEGELFF,TGTGCCAGCAGTGAGGGGGAGCTGTTTTTT
TRBV6-6,NA,14,NA,TRBJ1-3,CASSPYSAGNTIYF,TGTGCCAGCAGTCCTTACAGTGCTGGAAACACCATATATTTT
TRBV18,NA,15,once,TRBJ2-1,CASSPLAVSYNEQFF,TGTGCCAGCTCCCCGTTAGCGGTTTCCTACAATGAGCAGTTCTTC
TRBV7-2,NA,15,NA,TRBJ2-5,CASSLGPTMQETQYF,TGTGCCAGCAGCTTGGGGCCGACAATGCAAGAGACCCAGTACTTC
TRBV7-9,TRBD1,17,NA,TRBJ1-2,CASSSREKGQGVYGYTF,TGTGCCAGCAGCTCCCGAGAAAAGGGACAGGGAGTCTATGGCTACACCTTC
TRBV7-9,TRBD1,16,NA,TRBJ1-4,CASSPGDRSTNEKLFF,TGTGCCAGCAGCCCGGGGGACAGATCAACTAATGAAAAACTGTTTTTT
TRBV2,NA,13,NA,TRBJ2-1,CASSGRGSDEQFF,TGTGCCAGCAGTGGGCGGGGTTCTGATGAGCAGTTCTTC
TRBV7-2,NA,13,NA,TRBJ1-5,CASSLHSNQPQHF,TGTGCCAGCAGCCTACATAGCAATCAGCCCCAGCATTTT
TRBV7-2,NA,15,NA,TRBJ1-3,CASSLAAYSGNTIYF,TGTGCCAGCAGCTTGGCAGCATACTCTGGAAACACCATATATTTT
TRBV7-2,NA,13,few,TRBJ2-5,CASSRDYQETQYF,TGTGCCAGCAGCCGGGACTACCAAGAGACCCAGTACTTC
TRBV7-6,NA,14,NA,TRBJ2-7,CASSLDSSTYEQYF,TGTGCCAGCAGCTTGGACAGCAGTACCTACGAGCAGTACTTC
TRBV5-6,TRBD1,13,NA,TRBJ1-2,CASSRDRIGGYTF,TGTGCCAGCAGCAGGGACAGGATAGGTGGCTACACCTTC
TRBV11-2,NA,12,NA,TRBJ2-3,CASSLGIASQYF,TGTGCCAGCAGCTTGGGGATAGCCTCGCAGTATTTT
TRBV6-5,NA,14,NA,TRBJ1-3,CASKGSHSGNTIYF,TGTGCCAGCAAGGGGAGTCACTCTGGAAACACCATATATTTT
TRBV19,NA,14,once,TRBJ1-2,CASTRTVGNYGYTF,TGTGCCAGCACCCGGACAGTGGGTAACTATGGCTACACCTTC
TRBV29-1,NA,12,NA,TRBJ1-2,CSVDTQGYGYTF,TGCAGCGTTGATACCCAGGGCTATGGCTACACCTTC
TRBV6-4,NA,18,NA,TRBJ2-6,CASSDSQGGNSGANVLTF,TGTGCCAGCAGTGACTCACAGGGGGGGAACTCTGGGGCCAACGTCCTGACTTTC
TRBV5-1,TRBD1,15,NA,TRBJ2-1,CASSSFGTGSNEQFF,TGCGCCAGCAGCTCGTTCGGGACAGGGAGCAATGAGCAGTTCTTC
TRBV5-1,NA,16,few,TRBJ2-2,CASSLWQGKNTGELFF,TGCGCCAGCAGCTTGTGGCAGGGGAAAAACACCGGGGAGCTGTTTTTT
TRBV6-5,NA,14,NA,TRBJ2-7,CAAQYSSGFYEQYF,TGTGCAGCCCAGTACTCGTCTGGATTTTACGAGCAGTACTTC